The source of this T cell receptor (beta chain) is a study of OX40 agonist ivuxolimab in advanced cancers. The CDR3 spans 12 residues. V was shortened by 5 bases and J by 4 bases, with 8 bases between the two germline ends. The V gene's germline CDR1 is SGHVS and CDR2 FNYEAQ. The assay was immunoSEQ multiplex PCR, and TCRdb's table has in-frame clones only and misses some. The sample has 80,000 to 90,000 clones, about 81% seen once. This clone has only one observation. This clonotype originated in an adult with an advanced solid tumor such as melanoma, head and neck, liver or kidney cancer. V and J are TRBV7-6 and TRBJ2-5; D uncertain. Sequencing was performed on CD4+ or CD8+ T cells sorted from blood, taken in a trial of the OX40 agonist ivuxolimab. CDR3 in DNA: TGTGCCAGCAGCGCCTCAAGAGAGACCCAGTACTTC. This encodes CASSASRETQYF.